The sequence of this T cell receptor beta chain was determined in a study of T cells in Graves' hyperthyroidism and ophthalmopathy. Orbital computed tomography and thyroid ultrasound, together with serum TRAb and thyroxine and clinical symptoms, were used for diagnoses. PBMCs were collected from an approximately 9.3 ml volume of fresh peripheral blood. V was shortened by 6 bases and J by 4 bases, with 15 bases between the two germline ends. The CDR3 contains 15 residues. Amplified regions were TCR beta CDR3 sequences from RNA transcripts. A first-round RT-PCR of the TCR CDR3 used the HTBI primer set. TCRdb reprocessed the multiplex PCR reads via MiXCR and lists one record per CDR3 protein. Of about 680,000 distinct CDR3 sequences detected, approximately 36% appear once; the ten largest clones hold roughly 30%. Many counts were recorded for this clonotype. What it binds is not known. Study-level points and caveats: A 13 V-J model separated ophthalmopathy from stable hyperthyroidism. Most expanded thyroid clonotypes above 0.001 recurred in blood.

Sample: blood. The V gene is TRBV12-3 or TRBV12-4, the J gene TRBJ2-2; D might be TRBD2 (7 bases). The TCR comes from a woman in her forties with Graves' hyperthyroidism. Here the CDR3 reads CASRFGGGPTGELFF. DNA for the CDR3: TGTGCCAGCAGATTTGGGGGGGGGCCCACCGGGGAGCTGTTTTTT.